This T cell receptor (beta chain) was sequenced during a study of blood T cell repertoires in COVID-19. The method was immunoSEQ multiplex PCR; TCRdb's version includes in-frame clones alone and lacks a portion of them. The sample gives tens of thousands of clones, around 80% of which show up once; around 3.2% is in the top ten. The CDR3 sequence is 16 residues long. Per germline, CDR1 LGHNA and CDR2 YNFKEQ. V was clipped by 2 bases and J by 2 bases; unmatched bases: 6. The receptor was derived from a man aged 55 to 70 with acute or convalescent COVID-19. The sequencing sample was made of peripheral blood. The V call is TRBV4-2, the J call TRBJ2-5; 9 bases are shared with TRBD2. DNA for the CDR3: TGTGCCAGCAGCCAAATGCCAGCGGGAGGTCAAGAGACCCAGTACTTC. It is translated as CASSQMPAGGQETQYF.